These 20 T cell receptor beta chains share one sample of origin, sequenced in a study of CD8+CD57+ T cells in acquired aplastic anemia. The template for TCR beta VDJ and CDR3 sequence profiling was genomic DNA. A single record per CDR3 protein comes from TCRdb applying MiXCR to the reads. This table holds roughly 160,000 distinct CDR3 sequences, around 60% found once. Source material: sorted CD4+, CD8+, or CD8+CD57+ T cells (not recorded which) from PBMCs. These receptors all stem from a human donor in good health.

The chain uses TRBV19 and TRBJ2-3; D possibly corresponds to TRBD1 (6 bases). The germline CDR1 and CDR2 sequences are LNHDA and SQIVND (reference sequence). Trimming cost V 6 bases and J 0 bases, with 7 bases left between them. The CDR3 is 13 amino acids. The CDR3 protein is CASRGQSTDTQYF. The CDR3 bases are TGTGCCAGTAGAGGACAGAGCACAGATACGCAGTATTTT.

This clonotype appeared many times. V is TRBV3-1 and J is TRBJ2-2; no reliable D call. Germline values: CDR1 LGHDT, CDR2 YNNKEL (reference sequence). The CDR3 has 16 amino acids. Trimming removed 2 bases at V and 0 bases at J, with 10 bases between. CDR3 sequence reads: CASSQSQNPNTGELFF. In nucleotides, the CDR3 is TGTGCCAGCAGCCAAAGTCAAAACCCGAACACCGGGGAGCTGTTTTTT. Using reference TRBV3-1 and TRBJ2-2 for the parts outside the CDR3, the full variable domain is DTAVSQTPKYLVTQMGNDKSIKCEQNLGHDTMYWYKQDSKKFLKIMFSYNNKELIINETVPNRFSPKSPDKAHLNLHINSLELGDSAVYFCASSQSQNPNTGELFFGEGSRLTVL.

The rearrangement uses TRBV10-3 and TRBJ1-2; D is uncertain. CDR3 length equals 12 residues. V lost 4 bases and J 8 bases, leaving 11 bases between the germline ends. Per germline, CDR1 ENHRY and CDR2 SYGVKD. CDR3: CAISAAVSGYTF. CDR3 nucleotides: TGTGCCATCAGTGCGGCCGTATCGGGCTACACCTTC.

The chain couples TRBV19 to TRBJ2-1; 7 bases line up with TRBD1. After removal of 6 bases from V and 5 bases from J, the junction contained 1 base not matched to a gene. The germline gives CDR1 LNHDA, CDR2 SQIVND (reference sequence). The CDR3 consists of 12 residues. CDR3 bases: TGTGCCAGTAGGCAGGGGGACAATGAGCAGTTCTTC. This sequence encodes CASRQGDNEQFF.

DNA of the CDR3: TGTGCCAGTGCAGGGACAGGAGCTGGAAACACCATATATTTT. It translates to CASAGTGAGNTIYF. The chain uses TRBV19 and TRBJ1-3, with 8 bases fitting TRBD1. J was trimmed by 2 bases and V by 8 bases; bases with no gene match: 5. Germline CDR1 LNHDA, CDR2 SQIVND (reference sequence). There are 14 residues in the CDR3.

The chain has TRBV24-1 and TRBJ1-2; 9 nucleotides line up with TRBD1. This CDR3 spans 15 amino acids. CDR1 and CDR2 from the germline V gene are KGHDR and SFDVKD. Trimming took 3 bases from V and 3 from J; bases not matched to a gene: 4. In DNA, the CDR3 is TGTGCCACCAGTGATACGGGACAGGGTCACTATGGCTACACCTTC. Its translation: CATSDTGQGHYGYTF.

This clonotype has ten or more counts. The rearrangement joins TRBV4-1 to TRBJ1-1; 9 bases match TRBD1. Trimming at V came to 3 bases and at J to 3 bases, leaving 8 bases not matched to a gene. The CDR3 contains 16 residues. Germline V CDR1 and CDR2: MGHRA, YSYEKL. The CDR3 region has the DNA TGCGCCAGCAGCCAGGCAGGGACAGGGCTGGACACTGAAGCTTTCTTT. This codes for CASSQAGTGLDTEAFF.

Only a few counts were recorded for this clonotype. V and J are TRBV20-1 and TRBJ1-2; D is ambiguous. Germline CDR1 DFQATT, CDR2 SNEGSKA (reference sequence). V lost 3 bases and J lost 4, with 6 bases in between. The CDR3 has 11 residues. The CDR3 DNA follows: TGCAGTGCTAGTCGCGGCTATGGCTACACCTTC. It encodes CSASRGYGYTF.

The DNA of the CDR3 is TGCAGTGCCACAGCAGGGGCTAGCACAGATACGCAGTATTTT. Translating it yields CSATAGASTDTQYF. The chain recombines TRBV20-1 with TRBJ2-3; possibly TRBD1 for D (6 bases). The CDR3 length is 14 residues. Trimming pared 6 bases from V and 0 bases from J, leaving 13 bases between. Germline V lookup: CDR1 DFQATT, CDR2 SNEGSKA (reference sequence).

This clonotype was picked up a small number of times. The chain recombines TRBV7-2 with TRBJ2-7; D not certain. The CDR3 runs to 13 residues. Germline assignment: CDR1 SGHTA and CDR2 FQGNSA. Between the trimmed V and J ends, which lost 1 base and 3 bases, there was a span of 7 bases. CDR3 sequence reads: CASSLVNIYEQYF. The CDR3 DNA reads as TGTGCCAGCAGCTTAGTGAACATCTACGAGCAGTACTTC.

The chain joins TRBV25-1 to TRBJ2-6; 12 positions match TRBD2. The germline V gene encodes CDR1 MGHDK and CDR2 SYGVNS. CDR3 length: 18 residues. V lost 4 bases and J lost 0; bases outside the gene matches: 4. CDR3 nucleotide sequence: TGTGCCAGCAGTGCAACTAGCGGGGGGCTCTCTGGGGCCAACGTCCTGACTTTC. This encodes CASSATSGGLSGANVLTF.

This clonotype was seen at least ten times. The chain couples TRBV6-5 to TRBJ2-5; 8 bases fit TRBD2. Trimming at V came to 4 bases and at J to 5 bases, leaving 9 bases not matched to a gene. The length of the CDR3 is 15 residues. Germline V lookup: CDR1 MNHEY, CDR2 SVGAGI. CDR3 residues: CASSLTGTSRETQYF. CDR3 bases: TGTGCCAGCAGTTTAACCGGGACTAGTCGGGAGACCCAGTACTTC.

Turning to this clonotype: Because the CDR3's place on the DNA is in doubt, the DNA is left out and the CDR3 is given as listed by TCRdb. The CDR3 protein is CASSPQIRVAIGNTIYF. The chain couples TRBV24-1 to TRBJ1-3. The length of the CDR3 is 17 amino acids, counting both ends. The V gene's germline CDR1 is KGHDR and CDR2 SFDVKD.

The rearrangement links TRBV7-8 to TRBJ1-2, with 7 bases identical to TRBD1. J gave up 5 bases and V 5 bases, and 11 bases lay outside the gene matches. From germline, CDR1 is SGHVS and CDR2 FQNEAQ. CDR3 length: 15 amino acids. Here the CDR3 reads CASSPQTGQGYGYTF. CDR3 bases: TGTGCCAGCAGCCCGCAGACAGGGCAGGGGTATGGCTACACCTTC. Combining the CDR3 with reference TRBV7-8 and TRBJ1-2 gives the whole variable domain GAGVSQSPRYKVAKRGQDVALRCDPISGHVSLFWYQQALGQGPEFLTYFQNEAQLDKSGLPSDRFFAERPEGSVSTLKIQRTQQEDSAVYLCASSPQTGQGYGYTFGSGTRLTVV.

The V call is TRBV7-9, the J call TRBJ1-3; no firm D call. Germline CDR1 SEHNR, CDR2 FQNEAQ (reference sequence). The CDR3 is 14 amino acids. V lost 1 base, J lost 8 bases, and 12 bases lay in between. The CDR3 region is CASSLDSLGDTIYF. CDR3 nucleotides: TGTGCCAGCAGCTTAGACTCCCTAGGAGACACCATATATTTT.

This clonotype came up many times. The chain combines TRBV6-1 with TRBJ2-7; D uncertain. Trimming left V 1 base short and J 3 bases short, with 13 bases between. The CDR3 sequence is 15 residues long. The V gene's germline CDR1 is MNHNS and CDR2 SASEGT. In DNA, the CDR3 is TGTGCCAGCAGTGAAGGCCCGGGCAGGTTCTACGAGCAGTACTTC. Protein product: CASSEGPGRFYEQYF.

The V call is TRBV9, the J call TRBJ1-6; D might be TRBD1 (5 bases). V shed 0 bases and J shed 6 bases, with 16 bases lying between them. The CDR3 length is 17 residues. Germline values: CDR1 SGDLS, CDR2 YYNGEE. The CDR3 is CASSVDPAGTGNSPLHF. CDR3 in DNA: TGTGCCAGCAGCGTAGACCCTGCTGGGACGGGTAATTCACCCCTCCACTTT.

This clonotype was detected only a few times. This sequence joins TRBV7-2 and TRBJ2-3, with unresolved D. Germline V gene data show CDR1 as SGHTA and CDR2 as FQGNSA. The V and J ends lost 4 bases and 6 bases respectively, with 8 bases between them. This CDR3 is 12 amino acids long. The CDR3 sequence is CASSYAPDTQYF. The CDR3 nucleotides are TGTGCCAGCAGCTACGCCCCCGATACGCAGTATTTT. The full variable domain, rest sourced from reference TRBV7-2 and TRBJ2-3, is GAGVSQSPSNKVTEKGKDVELRCDPISGHTALYWYRQSLGQGLEFLIYFQGNSAPDKSGLPSDRFSAERTGGSVSTLTIQRTQQEDSAVYLCASSYAPDTQYFGPGTRLTVL.

The genes are TRBV12-3 or TRBV12-4 and TRBJ2-7; 9 bases agree with TRBD1. Trimming at V came to 6 bases and at J to 3 bases, leaving 3 bases not matched to a gene. This CDR3 has 13 residues. CDR3 coding DNA: TGTGCCAGCAGACGACAGGGGGTCTACGAGCAGTACTTC. Translated: CASRRQGVYEQYF.

The chain combines TRBV7-9 with TRBJ2-7, with D perhaps matching TRBD2 (6 bases). V was cut by 5 bases and J by 0 bases, with 14 bases left in between. The CDR3 extends over 15 amino acids. Germline loops: CDR1 SEHNR, CDR2 FQNEAQ (reference sequence). The CDR3 nucleotides read TGTGCCAGCAGCCCGTCGGGGGACTCCTCCTACGAGCAGTACTTC. Protein product: CASSPSGDSSYEQYF.